Presented here are 19 T cell receptor beta chains from one specimen sequenced in a study of blood T cell repertoires in COVID-19. Produced via immunoSEQ multiplex PCR; TCRdb's table is partial and in-frame only. The sample holds about 220,000 clones, 82% seen once. What was sequenced was PBMCs or T cells enriched from blood (not recorded which). These receptor sequences come from a woman in her sixties or seventies who had recovered from COVID-19.

The CDR3 nucleotides are TGTGCCAGCTCACCATCTTGGGGCAGCCAAGAGACCCAGTACTTC. Amino acids: CASSPSWGSQETQYF. The chain is built from TRBV18 and TRBJ2-5; maybe TRBD1 (5 bases). V lost 2 bases and J lost 1, with 11 bases in between. This CDR3 is built from 15 residues. CDR1 is KGHSH and CDR2 is LQKENI in the germline V gene.

This rearrangement joins TRBV7-2 to TRBJ2-1, with D hard to call. The germline V gene encodes CDR1 SGHTA and CDR2 FQGNSA. The V end was cut by 3 bases, the J end by 9 bases, with 15 bases between. This CDR3 comprises 14 residues. The CDR3 region is CASSFGGNGGEQFF. In nucleotides, the CDR3 is TGTGCCAGCAGCTTTGGCGGAAACGGCGGTGAGCAGTTCTTC. Combining the CDR3 with reference TRBV7-2 and TRBJ2-1 gives the whole variable domain GAGVSQSPSNKVTEKGKDVELRCDPISGHTALYWYRQSLGQGLEFLIYFQGNSAPDKSGLPSDRFSAERTGGSVSTLTIQRTQQEDSAVYLCASSFGGNGGEQFFGPGTRLTVL.

The chain is built from TRBV4-1 and TRBJ2-5, with a possible D match to TRBD2 (6 bases). Germline CDR1 is MGHRA and CDR2 is YSYEKL. V lost 2 bases and J 6 bases, leaving 16 bases between the germline ends. The CDR3 extends over 15 amino acids. The DNA of the CDR3 is TGCGCCAGCAGCCAACTCGCGGAGGGCAGGAAGACCCAGTACTTC. This encodes CASSQLAEGRKTQYF.

This chain links TRBV3-1 (or the pseudogene TRBV3-2) with TRBJ1-2, with TRBD1 matching over 7 bases. CDR1 and CDR2 from the germline V gene are LGHDT and YNNKEL (reference sequence). Trimming removed 5 bases from V and 3 bases from J; junction bases left unmatched: 6. The CDR3 runs to 14 residues. CDR3 in DNA: TGTGCCAGCAGCAGTATCACAGGGGACTATGGCTACACCTTC. Translation gives CASSSITGDYGYTF.

This rearrangement joins TRBV30 to TRBJ2-7; D is perhaps TRBD1 (6 bases). With 2 bases removed from V and 8 bases from J, the gap between germline ends came to 22 bases. Germline V lookup: CDR1 GTSNPN, CDR2 SVGIG (reference sequence). The CDR3 spans 15 residues. The CDR3 loop reads CAWSKGQLQGGQQYF. The CDR3 DNA follows: TGTGCCTGGAGTAAAGGGCAACTACAGGGTGGCCAGCAGTACTTC.

The chain carries TRBV12-1 and TRBJ2-2; TRBD2 reflects the table's D call only, with no check against the DNA. TRBV12-1 is flagged as a pseudogene. This CDR3 spans 22 amino acids. The CDR3 here is CASSFVVVTGLAGGWDTGELFF. Here the CDR3 DNA reads TGTGCCAGCAGCTTTGTAGTTGTTACCGGACTAGCGGGAGGTTGGGACACCGGGGAGCTGTTTTTT.

CDR3 DNA sequence: TGTGCCAGCAGTGAAGAGGGTAGCGGGAGATACGAGCAGTACTTC. Residues: CASSEEGSGRYEQYF. The gene calls are TRBV6-1 and TRBJ2-7, with TRBD2 matching 9 bases. Germline V lookup: CDR1 MNHNS, CDR2 SASEGT. V gave up 1 base and J gave up 4 bases; unmatched junction bases: 5. This CDR3 spans 15 amino acids.

The chain carries TRBV4-1 and TRBJ2-1; a possible D gene is TRBD1 (5 bases). CDR1 is MGHRA and CDR2 is YSYEKL in the germline V gene. Trimming took 0 bases from V and 8 from J, leaving 17 bases between them. The CDR3 loop spans 16 amino acids. CDR3 amino acids: CASSQEGQGNRDEQFF. In nucleotides, the CDR3 is TGCGCCAGCAGCCAAGAGGGCCAGGGAAATAGAGATGAGCAGTTCTTC.

This sequence joins TRBV7-2 and TRBJ2-3; D unclear. The V and J ends lost 1 base and 2 bases respectively, with 16 bases between them. This CDR3 comprises 17 residues. CDR1 is SGHTA and CDR2 is FQGNSA in the germline V gene. This CDR3 reads CASSLVVAQPDTDTQYF. The CDR3, as DNA: TGTGCCAGCAGCTTAGTCGTTGCACAACCCGACACAGATACGCAGTATTTT.

The chain carries TRBV5-6 and TRBJ1-5, with D possibly matching TRBD1 (5 bases). V shed 3 bases and J shed 6 bases, with 19 bases lying between them. The V gene's germline CDR1 is SGHDT and CDR2 YYEEEE. The CDR3 runs to 16 residues. The CDR3 DNA reads TGTGCCAGCAGCTCTCGGCTCGGGGGATCCACTCAGCCCCAGCATTTT. Protein sequence: CASSSRLGGSTQPQHF.

This clone was found once. V gene TRBV2 combines with J gene TRBJ1-2; 8 bases line up with TRBD1. The CDR3 sequence is 14 residues long. CDR1 and CDR2 from the germline V gene are SNHLY and FYNNEI. V was clipped by 7 bases and J by 8 bases; unmatched bases: 12. Here the CDR3 reads CASKEDRAKVGYTF. Written as DNA, the CDR3 is TGTGCCAGCAAGGAGGACAGGGCTAAAGTAGGCTACACCTTC.

This chain uses TRBV15 with TRBJ2-6, with 10 positions matching TRBD1. Germline CDR1 is LNHNV and CDR2 is YYDKDF (reference sequence). With V trimmed by 8 bases and J by 3 bases, 4 bases remained unmatched. CDR3 length: 15 amino acids. The CDR3 DNA sequence: TGTGCCACCGGACAGGGGGTTGTTGGGGCCAACGTCCTGACTTTC. Translating it yields CATGQGVVGANVLTF.

The J gene is TRBJ1-2, the V gene TRBV12-3 or TRBV12-4, with TRBD1 matching 7 bases. This CDR3 comprises 13 residues. V lost 3 bases, J lost 4 bases, and 2 bases stayed unmatched. The CDR3 region has the DNA TGTGCCAGCAGTTTCCCAGGGGGCTATGGCTACACCTTC. The encoded protein is CASSFPGGYGYTF.

This clone appeared once. J is TRBJ1-5 and V is TRBV27; TRBD1 matches 9 bases. Per germline, CDR1 MNHEY and CDR2 SMNVEV (reference sequence). V shed 7 bases, J shed 7 bases, and the junction held 8 bases outside the gene matches. This CDR3 region has 14 residues. The CDR3 region is CASKRTGDLQPQHF. The CDR3, as DNA: TGTGCCAGCAAACGGACAGGGGATTTGCAGCCCCAGCATTTT.

The gene calls are TRBV6-5 and TRBJ1-2; D may be TRBD1 (5 bases). Looked up from germline, CDR1 is MNHEY and CDR2 is SVGAGI. The length of the CDR3 is 11 residues. V gave up 4 bases and J gave up 7 bases, with 7 bases separating them. The CDR3 here is CASSWGGGYTF. DNA of the CDR3: TGTGCCAGCAGTTGGGGGGGTGGCTACACCTTC.

The CDR3 nucleotides read TGTGCCAGCAGCCACCGGCCCCAGCAGGGGGCTTCTAGCGGCACAGATACGCAGTATTTT. Its translation is CASSHRPQQGASSGTDTQYF. This chain connects TRBV5-5 to TRBJ2-3; 8 bases align to TRBD1. Looked up from germline, CDR1 is SGHKS and CDR2 is YYEKEE (reference sequence). V lost 4 bases to trimming and J lost 1 base; unmatched junction nucleotides: 20. The CDR3 is made up of 20 amino acids.

V gene TRBV11-2 combines with J gene TRBJ2-7; 9 nucleotides align to TRBD1. Germline values: CDR1 SGHAT, CDR2 FQNNGV. This CDR3 region has 15 residues. The junction had 2 bases not matched to a gene; V was cut back by 0 bases and J by 2 bases. CDR3 sequence reads: CASSLEQGATYEQYF. The CDR3 nucleotides read TGTGCCAGCAGCTTAGAACAGGGGGCAACCTACGAGCAGTACTTC.

The CDR3 DNA reads TGTGCCAGCAGTTACGTTAGCGGGGGGGCAGATACGCAGTATTTT. It specifies CASSYVSGGADTQYF. The chain carries TRBV6-5 and TRBJ2-3; 11 bases fit TRBD2. V trimming: 2 bases; J trimming: 4 bases; junction bases outside the gene matches: 2. Germline V CDR1 and CDR2: MNHEY, SVGAGI. The CDR3 has 15 amino acids.

This sequence joins TRBV5-4 and TRBJ1-2; 12 nucleotides agree with TRBD1. The germline gives CDR1 SGHNT, CDR2 YYREEE (reference sequence). Losses at the gene ends were 2 bases for V and 6 bases for J; bases not matched to a gene: 5. The length of the CDR3 is 15 residues. CDR3 amino acids: CASSFGTGGANGYTF. The CDR3 bases are TGTGCCAGCAGCTTCGGGACAGGGGGCGCGAATGGCTACACCTTC.